These 10 T cell receptor beta chains were sequenced from one sample in a study of blood T cell repertoires in COVID-19. The protocol was immunoSEQ multiplex PCR, while the TCRdb copy is restricted to in-frame clones and leaves out a portion. The repertoire holds approximately 100,000 clones, with about 80% as singletons. The sample taken for sequencing was peripheral blood. All receptors come from a human donor in a cohort sampled during active COVID-19.

The gene calls are TRBV5-6 and TRBJ2-5; 8 bases agree with TRBD2. Germline CDR1 reads SGHDT; CDR2 reads YYEEEE. V shed 1 base and J 5 bases; nucleotides not matched to a gene: 4. The CDR3 is 14 residues long. This CDR3 reads CASSLTGGSETQYF. CDR3 bases: TGTGCCAGCAGCTTGACGGGGGGGTCGGAGACCCAGTACTTC.

V gene TRBV7-6 combines with J gene TRBJ2-7; TRBD1 agrees at 8 bases. Germline assignment: CDR1 SGHVS and CDR2 FNYEAQ. The CDR3 consists of 15 residues. The ends lost 5 bases at V and 3 bases at J; junction bases unmatched: 9. The CDR3 protein is CASSTQGDSYYEQYF. In DNA form, the CDR3 reads TGTGCCAGCAGCACACAGGGGGACTCATACTACGAGCAGTACTTC.

The V and J genes are TRBV27 and TRBJ1-2; D gene uncertain. Trimming cost V 5 bases and J 5 bases, with 12 bases left between them. This CDR3 is 13 amino acids long. The germline CDR1 and CDR2 sequences are MNHEY and SMNVEV (reference sequence). Here the CDR3 DNA reads TGTGCCAGCAGTCCCCTCGGTGCGTATGGCTACACCTTC. Its translation: CASSPLGAYGYTF.

V usage is TRBV20-1 and J usage is TRBJ1-3, with 7 nucleotides matching TRBD1. CDR3 length: 14 amino acids. V trimming: 3 bases; J trimming: 0 bases; junction bases outside the gene matches: 2. Germline CDR1 and CDR2: DFQATT and SNEGSKA (reference sequence). CDR3 region: CSASTGDSGNTIYF. The CDR3 nucleotides read TGCAGTGCTAGTACAGGGGACTCTGGAAACACCATATATTTT.

The chain is built from TRBV5-1 and TRBJ1-5; 9 bases fit TRBD1. This CDR3 spans 14 amino acids. The V gene's germline CDR1 is SGHRS and CDR2 YFSETQ. V trimming: 3 bases; J trimming: 5 bases; junction bases outside the gene matches: 3. This CDR3 is CASSWGQGDQPQHF. As DNA, the CDR3 is TGCGCCAGCAGCTGGGGACAGGGCGATCAGCCCCAGCATTTT. Using reference TRBV5-1 and TRBJ1-5 for the parts outside the CDR3, the full variable domain is KAGVTQTPRYLIKTRGQQVTLSCSPISGHRSVSWYQQTPGQGLQFLFEYFSETQRNKGNFPGRFSGRQFSNSRSEMNVSTLELGDSALYLCASSWGQGDQPQHFGDGTRLSIL.

The CDR3 reads CASSQTDSYNEQFF. The CDR3 nucleotides are TGTGCCAGCAGCCAAACGGACTCTTACAATGAGCAGTTCTTC. J is TRBJ2-1 and V is TRBV6-5; possible D gene TRBD2, 5 bases. The CDR3 is 14 residues long. Trimming left V 6 bases short and J 4 bases short, with 13 bases between. Germline V lookup: CDR1 MNHEY, CDR2 SVGAGI.

The V call is TRBV19, the J call TRBJ1-5, with no clear D. The CDR3 is 13 residues long. Trimming left V 10 bases short and J 3 bases short, with 13 bases between. From germline, CDR1 is LNHDA and CDR2 SQIVND (reference sequence). The CDR3 loop reads CATSRGFNQPQHF. For the CDR3, the DNA is TGTGCCACCTCCCGCGGTTTCAATCAGCCCCAGCATTTT.

The V gene is TRBV6-5, the J gene TRBJ2-2, with TRBD1 matching over 7 bases. The CDR3 length is 14 residues. Germline V gives CDR1 MNHEY, CDR2 SVGAGI. V shed 6 bases and J 3 bases; nucleotides not matched to a gene: 4. Here the CDR3 reads CASRQGLDTGELFF. DNA of the CDR3: TGTGCCAGCAGACAGGGGTTGGACACCGGGGAGCTGTTTTTT.

The rearrangement joins TRBV7-2 to TRBJ1-2; 10 nucleotides match TRBD1. The germline V gene encodes CDR1 SGHTA and CDR2 FQGNSA. The CDR3 has 15 amino acids. V lost 4 bases, J lost 8 bases, and 10 bases stayed unmatched. CDR3 region: CASSSARDRGRGYTF. CDR3 nucleotides: TGTGCCAGCAGCTCCGCCCGGGACAGGGGAAGGGGCTACACCTTC.

The rearrangement joins TRBV7-2 to TRBJ2-3, with D perhaps TRBD1 (5 bases). The V gene lost 3 bases and the J gene lost 4 bases, with 14 bases spanning the gap. Germline V gives CDR1 SGHTA, CDR2 FQGNSA. This CDR3 is 15 amino acids long. As DNA, the CDR3 is TGTGCCAGCAGCTTTAACCTAGGGGCGGCAGATACGCAGTATTTT. It is translated as CASSFNLGAADTQYF. The full variable domain, completed using reference TRBV7-2 and TRBJ2-3, is GAGVSQSPSNKVTEKGKDVELRCDPISGHTALYWYRQSLGQGLEFLIYFQGNSAPDKSGLPSDRFSAERTGGSVSTLTIQRTQQEDSAVYLCASSFNLGAADTQYFGPGTRLTVL.